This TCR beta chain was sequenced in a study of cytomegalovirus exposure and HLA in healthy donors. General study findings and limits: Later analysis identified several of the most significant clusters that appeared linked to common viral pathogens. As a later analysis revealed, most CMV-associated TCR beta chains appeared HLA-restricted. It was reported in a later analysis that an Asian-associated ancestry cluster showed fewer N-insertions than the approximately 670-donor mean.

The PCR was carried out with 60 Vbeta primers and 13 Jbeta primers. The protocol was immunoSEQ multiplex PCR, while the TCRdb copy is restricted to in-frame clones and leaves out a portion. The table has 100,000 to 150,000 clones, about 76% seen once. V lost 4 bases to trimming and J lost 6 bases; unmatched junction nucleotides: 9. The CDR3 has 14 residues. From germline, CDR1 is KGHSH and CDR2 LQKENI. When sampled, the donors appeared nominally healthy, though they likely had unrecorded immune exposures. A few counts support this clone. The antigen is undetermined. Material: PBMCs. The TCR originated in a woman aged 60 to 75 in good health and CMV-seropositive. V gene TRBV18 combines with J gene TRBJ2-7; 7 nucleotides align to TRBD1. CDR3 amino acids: CASSHDRVLGEQYF. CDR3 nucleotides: TGTGCCAGCTCACACGACAGGGTCCTGGGCGAGCAGTACTTC.